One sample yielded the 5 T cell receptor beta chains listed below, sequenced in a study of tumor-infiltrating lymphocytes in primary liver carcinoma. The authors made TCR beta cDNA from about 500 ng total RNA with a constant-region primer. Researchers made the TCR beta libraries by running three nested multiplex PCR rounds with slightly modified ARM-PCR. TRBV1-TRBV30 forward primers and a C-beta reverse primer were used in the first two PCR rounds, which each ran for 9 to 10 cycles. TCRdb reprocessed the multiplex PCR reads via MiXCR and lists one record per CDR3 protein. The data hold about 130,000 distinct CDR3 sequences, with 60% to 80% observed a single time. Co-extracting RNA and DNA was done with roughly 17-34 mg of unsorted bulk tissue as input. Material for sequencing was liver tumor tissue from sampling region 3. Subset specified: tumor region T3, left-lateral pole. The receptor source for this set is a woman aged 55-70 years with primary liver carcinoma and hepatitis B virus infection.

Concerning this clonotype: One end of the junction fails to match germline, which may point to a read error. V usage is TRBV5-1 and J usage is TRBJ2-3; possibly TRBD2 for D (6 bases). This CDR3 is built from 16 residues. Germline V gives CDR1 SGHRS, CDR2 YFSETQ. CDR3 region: CASRLRGAASTNTQYF. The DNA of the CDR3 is TGCGCCAGCCGCTTGCGGGGAGCAGCTAGCACAAATACGCAGTATTTT.

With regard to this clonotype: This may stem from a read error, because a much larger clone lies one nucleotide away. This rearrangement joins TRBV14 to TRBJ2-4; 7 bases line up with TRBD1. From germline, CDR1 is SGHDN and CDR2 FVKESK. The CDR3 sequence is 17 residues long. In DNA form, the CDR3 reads TGTGCCAGCTGCCAAAGGTCGACGGGACAGAGCCCGGGCATTCAGTACTTC. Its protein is CASCQRSTGQSPGIQYF.

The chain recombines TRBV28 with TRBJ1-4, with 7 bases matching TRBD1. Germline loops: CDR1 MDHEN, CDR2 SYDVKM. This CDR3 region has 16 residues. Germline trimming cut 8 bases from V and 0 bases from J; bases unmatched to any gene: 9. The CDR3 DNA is TGTGCCAGCCGAACGGGACAGCTCGCAACTAATGAAAAACTGTTTTTT. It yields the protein CASRTGQLATNEKLFF.

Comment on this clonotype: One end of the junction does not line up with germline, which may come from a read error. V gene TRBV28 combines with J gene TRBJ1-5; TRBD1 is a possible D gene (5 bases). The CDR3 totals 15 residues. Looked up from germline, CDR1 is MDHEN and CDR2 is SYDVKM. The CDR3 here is CASTRTKGFNQSQHF. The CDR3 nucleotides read TGTGCCAGCACCAGAACCAAGGGGTTCAATCAGTCCCAGCATTTT.

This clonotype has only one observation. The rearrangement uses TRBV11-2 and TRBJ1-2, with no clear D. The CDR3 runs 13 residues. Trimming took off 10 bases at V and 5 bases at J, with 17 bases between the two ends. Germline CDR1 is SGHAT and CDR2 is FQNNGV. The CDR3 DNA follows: TGTGCCAACAGTTCCGAGACGGAGTATGGCTACACCTTC. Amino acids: CANSSETEYGYTF.